Listed below are T cell receptor beta chains from one sample, sequenced in a study of PD-1 blockade in classical Hodgkin lymphoma. Method: immunoSEQ multiplex PCR; TCRdb's copy keeps in-frame clones and lacks some. Among 35,000 to 40,000 clones, around 88% were seen once, and the ten largest hold 7% to 8%. Sequenced here: peripheral blood mononuclear cells (PBMCs), sampled before the second cycle of nivolumab. All receptors derive from a human donor with classical Hodgkin lymphoma. Both conserved end residues are part of each CDR3. Fields, in order: V gene, D gene, J gene, clone size, CDR3 DNA, CDR3 protein. A D gene is named only where the DNA matches it firmly. Clone size, where shown, is once, few, many, or a class for clones that have expanded.

v_call: TRBV10-1
d_call: TRBD2
j_call: TRBJ2-3
clone_size: -
cdr3_nt: TGCGCCAGCAGTGAGGGGGGCGGGAGGACCGACACAGATACGCAGTATTTT
cdr3_aa: CASSEGGGRTDTDTQYF

v_call: TRBV7-3
d_call: -
j_call: TRBJ2-2
clone_size: -
cdr3_nt: TGTGCCAGCAGCCACTCGACACTACTCGGGGAGCTGTTTTTT
cdr3_aa: CASSHSTLLGELFF

v_call: TRBV6-6
d_call: TRBD2
j_call: TRBJ2-7
clone_size: once
cdr3_nt: TGTGCCAGCAGCCTAGGACTAGCGGCTTCCTACGAGCAGTACTTC
cdr3_aa: CASSLGLAASYEQYF

v_call: TRBV7-8
d_call: TRBD2
j_call: TRBJ2-7
clone_size: once
cdr3_nt: TGTGCCAGCACCCCCGAGACTAGCGAATCCTACGAGCAGTACTTC
cdr3_aa: CASTPETSESYEQYF

v_call: TRBV5-1
d_call: -
j_call: TRBJ2-6
clone_size: -
cdr3_nt: TGCGCCAGCACCCTCCAGGGGGGCCTGACCTCTGGGGCCAACGTCCTGACTTTC
cdr3_aa: CASTLQGGLTSGANVLTF

v_call: TRBV28
d_call: -
j_call: TRBJ1-5
clone_size: -
cdr3_nt: TGTGCCAGCAGTTCTACCGGGACCGGGAATCAGCCCCAGCATTTT
cdr3_aa: CASSSTGTGNQPQHF

v_call: TRBV20-1
d_call: -
j_call: TRBJ2-5
clone_size: -
cdr3_nt: TGCAGTGTCGTCCCCCAAGAGACCCAGTACTTC
cdr3_aa: CSVVPQETQYF

v_call: TRBV10-2
d_call: TRBD2
j_call: TRBJ2-7
clone_size: -
cdr3_nt: TGCGCCAGCAGTGAGAATGCGGGAGTTAAGTACGAGCAGTACTTC
cdr3_aa: CASSENAGVKYEQYF

v_call: TRBV6-1
d_call: -
j_call: TRBJ2-6
clone_size: once
cdr3_nt: TGTGCCAGCAGCTCATCGGGCTCTGGGGCCAACGTCCTGACTTTC
cdr3_aa: CASSSSGSGANVLTF

v_call: TRBV7-9
d_call: -
j_call: TRBJ1-4
clone_size: -
cdr3_nt: TGTGCCAGCAGCTTAGCGGTCCTTAATAATGAAAAACTGTTTTTT
cdr3_aa: CASSLAVLNNEKLFF

v_call: TRBV28
d_call: TRBD1
j_call: TRBJ1-5
clone_size: -
cdr3_nt: TGTGCCGGTTCGGGTGGGACAGGGAGAAAGCCCCAGCATTTT
cdr3_aa: CAGSGGTGRKPQHF

v_call: TRBV5-1
d_call: -
j_call: TRBJ2-2
clone_size: once
cdr3_nt: TGCGCCAGCAGCTTGCCCAGTTCGGTAGCAACCGGGGAGCTGTTTTTT
cdr3_aa: CASSLPSSVATGELFF

v_call: TRBV6-1
d_call: -
j_call: TRBJ1-4
clone_size: once
cdr3_nt: TGTGCCAGCAGGATAGCTGAAGAAAAACTGTTTTTT
cdr3_aa: CASRIAEEKLFF

v_call: TRBV2
d_call: -
j_call: TRBJ1-2
clone_size: once
cdr3_nt: TGTGCCAGCAGTGACCAGGAAAACTATGGCTACACCTTC
cdr3_aa: CASSDQENYGYTF

v_call: TRBV9
d_call: -
j_call: TRBJ2-1
clone_size: -
cdr3_nt: TGTGCCAGCAGCGTAGCTACGGGCGGCTACAATGAGCAGTTCTTC
cdr3_aa: CASSVATGGYNEQFF

v_call: TRBV5-1
d_call: -
j_call: TRBJ1-1
clone_size: -
cdr3_nt: TGCGCCAGCAGCAGGAAGGAAATCCAATGGACTGAAGCTTTCTTT
cdr3_aa: CASSRKEIQWTEAFF

v_call: TRBV27
d_call: TRBD2
j_call: TRBJ2-1
clone_size: -
cdr3_nt: TGTGCCACCCTACCGGGACTAGCGGGAGTCCTGTTCTTC
cdr3_aa: CATLPGLAGVLFF

v_call: TRBV6-1
d_call: -
j_call: TRBJ2-1
clone_size: -
cdr3_nt: TGTGCCAGCAGCGGGGAGCAGTTCTTC
cdr3_aa: CASSGEQFF

v_call: TRBV5-5
d_call: -
j_call: TRBJ1-5
clone_size: -
cdr3_nt: TGTGCCAGCAGAATAGGGCCTTATAGCAATCAGCCCCAGCATTTT
cdr3_aa: CASRIGPYSNQPQHF

v_call: TRBV27
d_call: -
j_call: TRBJ2-5
clone_size: -
cdr3_nt: TGTGCCAGCAGTTTATCGTATCCGTATGGGGCCGAAGAGACCCAGTACTTC
cdr3_aa: CASSLSYPYGAEETQYF

v_call: TRBV19
d_call: -
j_call: TRBJ1-3
clone_size: -
cdr3_nt: TGTGCCAGTAGTATAAGGGCCGAAGAAGGAAACACCATATATTTT
cdr3_aa: CASSIRAEEGNTIYF

v_call: TRBV5-4
d_call: TRBD2
j_call: TRBJ2-5
clone_size: -
cdr3_nt: TGTGCCAGCAGCGGTCTCACTAGCGGGAGGTCCGGAGAGACCCAGTACTTC
cdr3_aa: CASSGLTSGRSGETQYF

v_call: TRBV18
d_call: -
j_call: TRBJ1-1
clone_size: few
cdr3_nt: TGTGCCAGCTCACCTAAAGGACAGATGAACACTGAAGCTTTCTTT
cdr3_aa: CASSPKGQMNTEAFF

v_call: TRBV12-5
d_call: -
j_call: TRBJ2-3
clone_size: -
cdr3_nt: TGTGCTAGTGGGTCCAATCCAGGGGGAGGGCACACAGATACGCAGTATTTT
cdr3_aa: CASGSNPGGGHTDTQYF

v_call: TRBV6-5
d_call: -
j_call: TRBJ2-1
clone_size: -
cdr3_nt: TGTGCCAGCAGTTACTCGCTGACGGCTGAGCAGTTCTTC
cdr3_aa: CASSYSLTAEQFF

v_call: TRBV7-3
d_call: -
j_call: TRBJ2-7
clone_size: -
cdr3_nt: TGTGCCAGCAGCCGACCGAACCAGGGATCGTCCTCCTACGAGCAGTACTTC
cdr3_aa: CASSRPNQGSSSYEQYF

v_call: TRBV29-1
d_call: TRBD1
j_call: TRBJ2-3
clone_size: -
cdr3_nt: TGCAGCGTTGACCGACAGGGGAGAACAGATACGCAGTATTTT
cdr3_aa: CSVDRQGRTDTQYF

v_call: TRBV7-3
d_call: -
j_call: TRBJ2-7
clone_size: -
cdr3_nt: TGTGCCAGCAGCTTAAGGGGGGCCTACGAGCAGTACTTC
cdr3_aa: CASSLRGAYEQYF

v_call: TRBV9
d_call: TRBD2
j_call: TRBJ2-5
clone_size: -
cdr3_nt: TGTGCCAGCAGCGGAGCGCTAGCGGGAGCGGAGACCCAGTACTTC
cdr3_aa: CASSGALAGAETQYF

v_call: TRBV11-2
d_call: -
j_call: TRBJ1-2
clone_size: -
cdr3_nt: TGTGCCACCTCAGTATGGGGCTACACCTTC
cdr3_aa: CATSVWGYTF

v_call: TRBV4-1
d_call: -
j_call: TRBJ1-2
clone_size: -
cdr3_nt: TGCGCCAGCAGCCAAGAGGGCCTGGCCGGTGGCTACACCTTC
cdr3_aa: CASSQEGLAGGYTF

v_call: TRBV27
d_call: TRBD2
j_call: TRBJ2-1
clone_size: -
cdr3_nt: TGTGCCAGCAGTCCGCGACTAGCGGGAGAAACTGAGCAGTTCTTC
cdr3_aa: CASSPRLAGETEQFF

v_call: TRBV9
d_call: TRBD2
j_call: TRBJ2-3
clone_size: -
cdr3_nt: TGTGCCAGCAGCGTAATAGCGGGAGGTGGAGATACGCAGTATTTT
cdr3_aa: CASSVIAGGGDTQYF

v_call: TRBV5-1
d_call: -
j_call: TRBJ1-2
clone_size: -
cdr3_nt: TGCGCCAGCAGCTTGGATGTTGGAGATGGCTACACCTTC
cdr3_aa: CASSLDVGDGYTF

v_call: TRBV5-8
d_call: TRBD2
j_call: TRBJ2-2
clone_size: -
cdr3_nt: TGTGCCAGCAGCTTCGGCGGGAGGGCCACCGGGGAGCTGTTTTTT
cdr3_aa: CASSFGGRATGELFF

v_call: TRBV2
d_call: TRBD2
j_call: TRBJ2-1
clone_size: -
cdr3_nt: TGTGCCAGCAGGAGAGAACCTCGGGCTAGCGGGAGAGTAGGACAGTTCTTC
cdr3_aa: CASRREPRASGRVGQFF

v_call: TRBV13
d_call: TRBD2
j_call: TRBJ2-5
clone_size: -
cdr3_nt: TGTGCCAGCAGCTTATTTGGGACTAGCGGGAGGCTCCCTAGGATGGAGACCCAGTACTTC
cdr3_aa: CASSLFGTSGRLPRMETQYF

v_call: TRBV7-9
d_call: TRBD1
j_call: TRBJ1-1
clone_size: -
cdr3_nt: TGTGCCAGCAGCCCAACAGGGGGCCCGCTTGAAGCTTTCTTT
cdr3_aa: CASSPTGGPLEAFF

v_call: TRBV27
d_call: TRBD1
j_call: TRBJ1-5
clone_size: -
cdr3_nt: TGTGCCAGCAGTTGGGTAGGATTACAGGGGCAGCCCCAGCATTTT
cdr3_aa: CASSWVGLQGQPQHF

v_call: TRBV6-5
d_call: TRBD1
j_call: TRBJ1-4
clone_size: -
cdr3_nt: TGTGCCAGCAGTTACTGGAGGGGGCAGGGGGAAAAACTGTTTTTT
cdr3_aa: CASSYWRGQGEKLFF

v_call: TRBV19
d_call: -
j_call: TRBJ2-5
clone_size: -
cdr3_nt: TGTGCCAGTAGACCAGCTGACAGGACCGAGACCCAGTACTTC
cdr3_aa: CASRPADRTETQYF

v_call: TRBV6-1
d_call: TRBD1
j_call: TRBJ2-7
clone_size: -
cdr3_nt: TGTGCCAGCAGAGACAGGGTTTACTCCTACGAGCAGTACTTC
cdr3_aa: CASRDRVYSYEQYF

v_call: TRBV4-1
d_call: -
j_call: TRBJ2-2
clone_size: -
cdr3_nt: TGCGCCAGCGGTGGGCAGGGGAATACCGGGGAGCTGTTTTTT
cdr3_aa: CASGGQGNTGELFF

v_call: TRBV6-5
d_call: -
j_call: TRBJ1-2
clone_size: -
cdr3_nt: TGTGCCAGCAGTTACGCCAGCTGGTTACAAGGCTACACCTTC
cdr3_aa: CASSYASWLQGYTF

v_call: TRBV19
d_call: TRBD2
j_call: TRBJ2-3
clone_size: -
cdr3_nt: TGTGCCAGTAGTATTGACGGGACTAGCGGATACACAGATACGCAGTATTTT
cdr3_aa: CASSIDGTSGYTDTQYF

v_call: TRBV7-3
d_call: TRBD1
j_call: TRBJ1-1
clone_size: few
cdr3_nt: TGTGCCAGCAGCGGACAGGAAGACACTGAAGCTTTCTTT
cdr3_aa: CASSGQEDTEAFF

v_call: TRBV7-9
d_call: TRBD2
j_call: TRBJ2-5
clone_size: -
cdr3_nt: TGTGCCAGCAGCTTAGGCGCTAGCGGGAGGCTTGAGACCCAGTACTTC
cdr3_aa: CASSLGASGRLETQYF

v_call: TRBV7-3
d_call: TRBD2
j_call: TRBJ2-1
clone_size: -
cdr3_nt: TGTGCCAGCAGCTTAAACCCCGGGACTAGTGTTATGGGCAATGAGCAGTTCTTC
cdr3_aa: CASSLNPGTSVMGNEQFF

v_call: TRBV6-6
d_call: -
j_call: TRBJ2-7
clone_size: -
cdr3_nt: TGTGCCAGCAGTTATTCCTGGGGGCTCTACGAGCAGTACTTC
cdr3_aa: CASSYSWGLYEQYF

v_call: TRBV5-4
d_call: TRBD1
j_call: TRBJ1-2
clone_size: -
cdr3_nt: TGTGCCAGCCAGTTCCAAGGACAGGTTGGAACTGGCTACACCTTC
cdr3_aa: CASQFQGQVGTGYTF

v_call: TRBV18
d_call: -
j_call: TRBJ2-5
clone_size: -
cdr3_nt: TGTGCCAGCTCATTACGACAGAAGCAAGAGACCCAGTACTTC
cdr3_aa: CASSLRQKQETQYF

v_call: TRBV6-1
d_call: TRBD1
j_call: TRBJ2-7
clone_size: once
cdr3_nt: TGTGCCAGCAGTGGGGCAACTGGGACAGTCTACGAGCAGTACTTC
cdr3_aa: CASSGATGTVYEQYF

v_call: TRBV19
d_call: -
j_call: TRBJ1-5
clone_size: -
cdr3_nt: TGTGCCAGTAGTATCGGTCGGGACCCCCAGCATTTT
cdr3_aa: CASSIGRDPQHF

v_call: TRBV4-2
d_call: -
j_call: TRBJ2-1
clone_size: once
cdr3_nt: TGTGCCAGCAGCCGCCTAGGCTACAATGAGCAGTTCTTC
cdr3_aa: CASSRLGYNEQFF

v_call: TRBV27
d_call: -
j_call: TRBJ1-5
clone_size: -
cdr3_nt: TGTGCCAGCAGTTTATCTAATCAGCCCCAGCATTTT
cdr3_aa: CASSLSNQPQHF